The 17 T cell receptor beta chains listed next were all sequenced from one sample in a study of PD-1 blockade in classical Hodgkin lymphoma. All patients relapsed after autologous stem cell transplantation, and brentuximab vedotin exposure varied. Sequencing used immunoSEQ multiplex PCR; TCRdb keeps in-frame clones, though not all of them. There are about 97,000 clones in the sample; approximately 80% occur only once, and over 9% lies in the top ten. The material was peripheral blood mononuclear cells (PBMCs), obtained at baseline. Source of these receptors: a human donor with classical Hodgkin lymphoma.

This clone showed up just once. The chain has TRBV19 and TRBJ1-1, with 8 bases identical to TRBD1. The CDR3 covers 14 residues. V lost 5 bases and J lost 5; bases outside the gene matches: 7. CDR1 and CDR2 from the germline V gene are LNHDA and SQIVND (reference sequence). The CDR3 protein is CASSRQGWGTEAFF. In DNA form, the CDR3 reads TGTGCCAGTAGTCGACAGGGGTGGGGAACTGAAGCTTTCTTT.

The chain is built from TRBV29-1 and TRBJ2-5; D remains unclear. This CDR3 has 12 amino acids. Germline V gene data show CDR1 as SQVTM and CDR2 as ANQGSEA. The V end lost 6 bases, the J end lost 5 bases, and 13 bases lay between the germline ends. In nucleotides, the CDR3 is TGCAGCGTCGACGGAGTATCGGAGACCCAGTACTTC. It translates to CSVDGVSETQYF. The whole variable domain, remainder taken from reference TRBV29-1 and TRBJ2-5, is SAVISQKPSRDICQRGTSLTIQCQVDSQVTMMFWYRQQPGQSLTLIATANQGSEATYESGFVIDKFPISRPNLTFSTLTVSNMSPEDSSIYLCSVDGVSETQYFGPGTRLLVL.

This chain links TRBV2 with TRBJ2-2; D not certain. This CDR3 contains 16 residues. Trimming shortened V by 3 bases and J by 1 base, and 12 bases separated the two germline ends. Germline values: CDR1 SNHLY, CDR2 FYNNEI. CDR3 protein: CASSDLGVENTGELFF. Written as DNA, the CDR3 is TGTGCCAGCAGTGACTTGGGTGTGGAGAACACCGGGGAGCTGTTTTTT.

The chain has TRBV7-6 and TRBJ2-5; D is possibly TRBD2 (5 bases). The CDR3 is 13 amino acids. V gave up 5 bases and J gave up 5 bases, with 12 bases separating them. Germline assignment: CDR1 SGHVS and CDR2 FNYEAQ. CDR3 loop: CASSATSGETQYF. The CDR3 nucleotides read TGTGCCAGCAGCGCCACTAGTGGGGAGACCCAGTACTTC.

CDR3 loop: CASSIGTNNEQFF. The CDR3 DNA is TGTGCCAGCAGCATCGGGACTAACAATGAGCAGTTCTTC. The chain employs TRBV11-2 and TRBJ2-1, with TRBD2 identical over 7 bases. This CDR3 is 13 amino acids long. V shed 5 bases and J 5 bases; nucleotides not matched to a gene: 3. CDR1 and CDR2 from the germline V gene are SGHAT and FQNNGV.

The chain employs TRBV7-9 and TRBJ2-3; 7 bases match TRBD2. The CDR3 has 18 amino acids. The germline CDR1 and CDR2 sequences are SEHNR and FQNEAQ (reference sequence). V shed 5 bases and J 4 bases; nucleotides not matched to a gene: 18. CDR3 nucleotide sequence: TGTGCCAGCAGCACCCATCCGGGACTAAGAAAGGCGGCAGATACGCAGTATTTT. Protein sequence: CASSTHPGLRKAADTQYF.

CDR3 in amino acids: CASSLRGDTEAFF. CDR3 bases: TGTGCCAGCAGCTTACGGGGGGACACTGAAGCTTTCTTT. This chain connects TRBV7-9 to TRBJ1-1; tentative D call: TRBD1 (5 bases). In germline, CDR1 is SEHNR, CDR2 FQNEAQ (reference sequence). The V gene lost 2 bases and the J gene lost 3 bases, with 7 bases spanning the gap. The CDR3 is 13 residues long.

The genes are TRBV2 and TRBJ2-6; D may be TRBD1 (6 bases). V lost 4 bases and J lost 2, with 12 bases in between. CDR1 is SNHLY and CDR2 is FYNNEI in the germline V gene. This CDR3 spans 16 amino acids. CDR3: CASSGPGAAGANVLTF. The CDR3 region has the DNA TGTGCCAGCAGTGGGCCAGGGGCGGCTGGGGCCAACGTCCTGACTTTC.

The chain recombines TRBV14 with TRBJ2-5; D remains unclear. Germline V gene lookup returns CDR1 SGHDN and CDR2 FVKESK. The CDR3 is 11 residues long. The ends were cut back, 0 bases at V and 4 bases at J, with 0 bases in the middle. The CDR3 nucleotides are TGTGCCAGCAGCCAAGAAGAGACCCAGTACTTC. Translating it yields CASSQEETQYF.

The chain links TRBV4-1 to TRBJ2-7, with TRBD2 identical over 10 bases. The CDR3 covers 16 residues. Trimming removed 1 base from V and 5 bases from J; junction bases left unmatched: 8. The V gene's germline CDR1 is MGHRA and CDR2 YSYEKL. CDR3 sequence reads: CASSQASLAGAHEQYF. Written as DNA, the CDR3 is TGCGCCAGCAGCCAAGCGAGCCTAGCGGGAGCCCACGAGCAGTACTTC.

This chain joins TRBV21-1 and TRBJ1-4; TRBD1 reflects the table's D call only, with no check against the DNA. TRBV21-1 is described as a pseudogene. This CDR3 contains 14 residues. The CDR3 here is CASSWRQHNEKLFF. In nucleotides, the CDR3 is TGTGCCAGCAGCTGGAGACAGCATAATGAAAAACTGTTTTTT.

V is TRBV27 and J is TRBJ2-1; possibly TRBD1 or TRBD2 for D (6 bases each). The CDR3 covers 18 residues. Germline V gives CDR1 MNHEY, CDR2 SMNVEV (reference sequence). Trimming left V 3 bases short and J 5 bases short, with 23 bases between. The CDR3 loop reads CASSFYAKWGAKNNEQFF. The CDR3 nucleotides are TGTGCCAGCAGTTTTTATGCAAAGTGGGGGGCTAAGAACAATGAGCAGTTCTTC.

This CDR3 is CASSPSGIPIQYF. The CDR3 nucleotides are TGTGCCAGCAGTCCCTCCGGGATCCCCATTCAGTACTTC. V and J are TRBV28 and TRBJ2-4; D may be TRBD2 (5 bases). The V end lost 5 bases, the J end lost 9 bases, and 14 bases lay between the germline ends. CDR3 length: 13 residues. Per the germline V gene, CDR1 is MDHEN and CDR2 is SYDVKM.

The CDR3 is CATSRAIQNTGELFF. CDR3 DNA: TGTGCCACCAGCAGGGCTATACAGAACACCGGGGAGCTGTTTTTT. The J gene is TRBJ2-2, the V gene TRBV15; no definite D call. V lost 3 bases, J lost 1 base, and 9 bases lay in between. The germline CDR1 and CDR2 sequences are LNHNV and YYDKDF (reference sequence). CDR3 size: 15 residues.

J is TRBJ1-5 and V is TRBV9, with unresolved D. This CDR3 is built from 14 residues. V was shortened by 0 bases and J by 6 bases, with 10 bases between the two germline ends. Germline loops: CDR1 SGDLS, CDR2 YYNGEE. DNA for the CDR3: TGTGCCAGCAGCGTAGATAGCTTAAGTCAGCCCCAGCATTTT. Its protein is CASSVDSLSQPQHF. Full variable domain (rest looked up from reference TRBV9 and TRBJ1-5): DSGVTQTPKHLITATGQRVTLRCSPRSGDLSVYWYQQSLDQGLQFLIQYYNGEERAKGNILERFSAQQFPDLHSELNLSSLELGDSALYFCASSVDSLSQPQHFGDGTRLSIL.

This clone appeared a single time. Within the sample, other DNA sequences also encode this same CDR3. The CDR3 DNA is TGTGCCAGCACCCCCGGGGGCTCTTCCTACGAGCAGTACTTC. It is translated as CASTPGGSSYEQYF. The chain is built from TRBV6-5 and TRBJ2-7; D possibly matches TRBD1 or TRBD2 (6 bases each). V lost 7 bases and J 1 base, leaving 14 bases between the germline ends. Germline lookup yields CDR1 MNHEY and CDR2 SVGAGI. The CDR3 loop spans 14 amino acids.

The gene calls are TRBV5-1 and TRBJ1-1; D call uncertain. This CDR3 contains 14 residues. The V gene's germline CDR1 is SGHRS and CDR2 YFSETQ. V was trimmed by 0 bases and J by 1 base, leaving 7 bases between them. The CDR3 sequence is CASSLGRRNTEAFF. CDR3 DNA: TGCGCCAGCAGCTTGGGCCGCCGGAACACTGAAGCTTTCTTT.